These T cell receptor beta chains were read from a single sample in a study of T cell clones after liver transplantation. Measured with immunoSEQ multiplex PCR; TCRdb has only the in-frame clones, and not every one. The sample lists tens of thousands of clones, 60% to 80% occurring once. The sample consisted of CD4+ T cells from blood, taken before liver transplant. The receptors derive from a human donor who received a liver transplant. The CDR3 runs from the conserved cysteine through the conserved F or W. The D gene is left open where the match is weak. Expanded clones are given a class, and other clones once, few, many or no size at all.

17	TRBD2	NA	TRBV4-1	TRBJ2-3	CASSQDPTSGGANTQYF	TGCGCCAGCAGCCAAGACCCGACTAGCGGGGGGGCAAATACGCAGTATTTT
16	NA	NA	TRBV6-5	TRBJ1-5	CASSYSAGSGNQPQHF	TGTGCCAGCAGTTACTCGGCAGGGTCCGGCAATCAGCCCCAGCATTTT
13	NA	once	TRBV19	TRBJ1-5	CASSQGYNQPQHF	TGTGCCAGTAGTCAGGGCTACAATCAGCCCCAGCATTTT
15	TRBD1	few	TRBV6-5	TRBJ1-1	CASSATSTGRTEAFF	TGTGCCAGCAGTGCCACTTCGACAGGGCGCACTGAAGCTTTCTTT
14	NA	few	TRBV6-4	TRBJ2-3	CASSDGQPTDTQYF	TGTGCCAGCAGTGACGGGCAGCCCACAGATACGCAGTATTTT
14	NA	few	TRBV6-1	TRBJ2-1	CASSSGIGSDEQFF	TGTGCCAGCAGTTCCGGGATTGGAAGCGATGAGCAGTTCTTC
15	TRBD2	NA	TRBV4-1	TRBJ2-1	CASSHGGFSYNEQFF	TGCGCCAGCAGCCACGGGGGGTTTTCCTACAATGAGCAGTTCTTC
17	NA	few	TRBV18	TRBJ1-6	CASSPASPSSYNSPLHF	TGTGCCAGCTCACCGGCATCCCCTAGCTCCTATAATTCACCCCTCCACTTT
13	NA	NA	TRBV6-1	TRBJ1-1	CASSWTENTEAFF	TGTGCCAGCAGCTGGACAGAGAACACTGAAGCTTTCTTT
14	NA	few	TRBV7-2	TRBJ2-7	CASSLDGSSYEQYF	TGTGCCAGCAGCTTAGATGGGAGCTCCTACGAGCAGTACTTC
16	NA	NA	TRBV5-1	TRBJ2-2	CASSGYSSSNTGELFF	TGCGCCAGCAGCGGGTACAGTTCTTCGAACACCGGGGAGCTGTTTTTT
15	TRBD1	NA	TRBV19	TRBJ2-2	CASSGMTGANGELFF	TGTGCCAGTAGTGGCATGACAGGGGCCAACGGGGAGCTGTTTTTT
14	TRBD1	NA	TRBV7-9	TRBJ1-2	CASSFGQGREGYTF	TGTGCCAGCAGCTTTGGACAGGGAAGGGAAGGCTACACCTTC
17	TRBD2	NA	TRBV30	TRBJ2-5	CAWSRLAGVSGGETQYF	TGTGCCTGGAGTCGCTTAGCGGGGGTCTCTGGGGGTGAGACCCAGTACTTC
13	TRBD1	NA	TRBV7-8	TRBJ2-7	CASTGTGFYEQYF	TGTGCCAGCACCGGGACAGGGTTTTACGAGCAGTACTTC
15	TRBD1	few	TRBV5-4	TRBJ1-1	CASSLEGARNTEAFF	TGTGCCAGCAGCTTGGAGGGGGCTCGAAACACTGAAGCTTTCTTT
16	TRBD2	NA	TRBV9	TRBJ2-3	CASSVAGGGVTDTQYF	TGTGCCAGCAGCGTAGCGGGCGGGGGGGTCACAGATACGCAGTATTTT
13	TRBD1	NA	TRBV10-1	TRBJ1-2	CASSPDRAGGYTF	TGCGCCAGCAGTCCCGACAGGGCGGGAGGCTACACCTTC
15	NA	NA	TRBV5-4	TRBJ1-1	CASSGRFGGDTEAFF	TGTGCCAGCAGCGGGCGCTTCGGGGGGGATACTGAAGCTTTCTTT
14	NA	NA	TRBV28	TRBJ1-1	CATFYRGANTEAFF	TGTGCCACCTTCTACCGAGGTGCGAACACTGAAGCTTTCTTT
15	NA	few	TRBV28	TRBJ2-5	CASSRAGTPPETQYF	TGTGCCAGCAGTAGGGCAGGGACTCCTCCGGAGACCCAGTACTTC
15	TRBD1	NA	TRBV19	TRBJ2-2	CASSWTGLNTGELFF	TGTGCCAGTTCGTGGACAGGGTTAAACACCGGGGAGCTGTTTTTT
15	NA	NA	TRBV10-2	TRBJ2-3	CASSGVGGGTDTQYF	TGCGCCAGCAGCGGTGTAGGCGGGGGCACAGATACGCAGTATTTT
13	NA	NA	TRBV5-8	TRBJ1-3	CASSLDFGNTIYF	TGTGCCAGCAGCTTGGACTTTGGAAACACCATATATTTT
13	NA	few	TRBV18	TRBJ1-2	CASSLDSNYGYTF	TGTGCCAGCTCACTGGACAGCAACTATGGCTACACCTTC
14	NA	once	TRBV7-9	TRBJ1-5	CASSLNSPNQPQHF	TGTGCCAGCAGCTTAAACAGTCCCAATCAGCCCCAGCATTTT
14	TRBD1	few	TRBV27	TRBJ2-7	CASSLSRGLGEQYF	TGTGCCAGCAGTTTAAGCAGGGGGCTCGGCGAGCAGTACTTC
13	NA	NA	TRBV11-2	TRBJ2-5	CASSHGVQETQYF	TGTGCCAGCAGCCACGGGGTCCAAGAGACCCAGTACTTC
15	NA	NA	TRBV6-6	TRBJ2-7	CASSPRHRDSYEQYF	TGTGCCAGCAGTCCCAGACACAGGGACTCCTACGAGCAGTACTTC
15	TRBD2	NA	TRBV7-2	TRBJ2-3	CASSPAGGGTDTQYF	TGTGCCAGCAGCCCCGCGGGGGGGGGCACAGATACGCAGTATTTT
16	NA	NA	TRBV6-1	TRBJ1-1	CASSEARRGAGAEAFF	TGTGCCAGCAGTGAAGCGCGGCGGGGGGCGGGCGCTGAAGCTTTCTTT
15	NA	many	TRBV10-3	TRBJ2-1	CAISESSRTYNEQFF	TGTGCCATCAGTGAGTCGAGTAGAACCTACAATGAGCAGTTCTTC
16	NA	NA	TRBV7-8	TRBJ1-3	CASSPRPSTSGNTIYF	TGTGCCAGCAGCCCGAGGCCGTCCACCTCTGGAAACACCATATATTTT
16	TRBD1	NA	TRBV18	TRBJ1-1	CASSPIPQGADTEAFF	TGTGCCAGCTCACCAATCCCACAGGGGGCGGACACTGAAGCTTTCTTT
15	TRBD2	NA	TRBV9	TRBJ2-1	CASTPGTSAYNEQFF	TGTGCCAGCACCCCCGGGACTAGCGCTTACAATGAGCAGTTCTTC
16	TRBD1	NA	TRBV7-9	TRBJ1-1	CASSSSDRALNTEAFF	TGTGCCAGCAGCTCTAGCGACAGGGCTCTGAACACTGAAGCTTTCTTT